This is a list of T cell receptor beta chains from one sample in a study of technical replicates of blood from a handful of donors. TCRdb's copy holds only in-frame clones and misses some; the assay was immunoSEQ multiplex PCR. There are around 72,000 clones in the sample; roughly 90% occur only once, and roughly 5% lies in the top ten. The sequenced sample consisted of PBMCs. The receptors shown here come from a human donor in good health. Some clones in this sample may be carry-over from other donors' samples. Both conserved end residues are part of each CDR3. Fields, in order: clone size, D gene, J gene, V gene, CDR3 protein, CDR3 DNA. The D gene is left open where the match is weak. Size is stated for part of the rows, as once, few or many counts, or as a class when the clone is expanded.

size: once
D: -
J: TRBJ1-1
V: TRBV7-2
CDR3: CASSLGPHNTEAFF
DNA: TGTGCCAGCAGCTTAGGTCCACATAACACTGAAGCTTTCTTT

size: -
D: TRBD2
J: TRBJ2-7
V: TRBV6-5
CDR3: CASIDVGGGIHEQYF
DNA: TGTGCCAGCATTGATGTCGGGGGGGGAATACACGAGCAGTACTTC

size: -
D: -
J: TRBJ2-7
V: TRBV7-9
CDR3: CASSPGGLLLDEQYF
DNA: TGTGCCAGCAGCCCCGGGGGGCTCCTCTTGGACGAGCAGTACTTC

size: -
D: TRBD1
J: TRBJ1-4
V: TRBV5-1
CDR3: CASSIKGQTPNEKLFF
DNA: TGCGCCAGCAGCATAAAGGGACAGACACCCAATGAAAAACTGTTTTTT

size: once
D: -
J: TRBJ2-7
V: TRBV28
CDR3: CASGWSGPSSYEQYF
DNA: TGTGCCAGCGGGTGGTCAGGTCCGAGCTCCTACGAGCAGTACTTC

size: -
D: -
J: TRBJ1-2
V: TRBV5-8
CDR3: CASSLVLGSGYDGYTF
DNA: TGTGCCAGCAGCTTGGTTCTGGGTTCGGGTTATGATGGCTACACCTTC

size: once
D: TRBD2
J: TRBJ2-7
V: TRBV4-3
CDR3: CASSQTSGRADEQYF
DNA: TGCGCCAGCAGCCAAACTAGCGGGAGGGCCGACGAGCAGTACTTC

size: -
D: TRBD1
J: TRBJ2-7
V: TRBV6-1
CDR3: CASRGRTGWNEQYF
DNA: TGTGCCAGCAGGGGGCGGACAGGGTGGAACGAGCAGTACTTC

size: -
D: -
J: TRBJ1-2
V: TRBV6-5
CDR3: CASSHRSNYGYTF
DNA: TGTGCCAGCAGCCACCGGTCGAACTATGGCTACACCTTC

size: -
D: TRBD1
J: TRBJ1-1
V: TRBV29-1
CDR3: CSVSRGPEAFF
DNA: TGCAGCGTTTCGAGGGGGCCTGAAGCTTTCTTT

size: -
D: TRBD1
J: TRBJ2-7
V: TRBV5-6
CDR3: CASSFRDRGYEQYF
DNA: TGTGCCAGCAGCTTCCGGGACAGGGGGTACGAGCAGTACTTC

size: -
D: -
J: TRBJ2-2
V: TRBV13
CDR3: CASSEGLSLDNTGELFF
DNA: TGTGCCAGCAGCGAGGGTTTGAGTCTAGACAACACCGGGGAGCTGTTTTTT

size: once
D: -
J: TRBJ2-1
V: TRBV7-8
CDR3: CASSPGVDEQFF
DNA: TGTGCCAGCAGCCCAGGGGTCGATGAGCAGTTCTTC

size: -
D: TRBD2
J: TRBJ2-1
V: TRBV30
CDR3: CAWSVGLVTSGRNEQFF
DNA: TGTGCCTGGAGTGTGGGGTTAGTGACTAGCGGGAGGAATGAGCAGTTCTTC

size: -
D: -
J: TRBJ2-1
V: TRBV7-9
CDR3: CASSSDRFQFF
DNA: TGTGCCAGCAGCTCCGACAGGTTTCAGTTCTTC

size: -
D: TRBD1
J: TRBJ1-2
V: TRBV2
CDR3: CASSVPQGAVYGYTF
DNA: TGTGCCAGCAGTGTCCCTCAGGGGGCCGTCTATGGCTACACCTTC

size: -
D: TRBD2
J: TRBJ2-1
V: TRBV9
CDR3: CASSVGRLAGEGYNEQFF
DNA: TGTGCCAGCAGCGTAGGCCGGCTGGCGGGAGAAGGCTACAATGAGCAGTTCTTC

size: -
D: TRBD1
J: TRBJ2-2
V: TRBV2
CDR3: CASTGQMLGELFF
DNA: TGTGCCAGCACGGGACAGATGCTCGGGGAGCTGTTTTTT